This T cell receptor (beta chain) was observed in a study of cytomegalovirus exposure and HLA in healthy donors. Primers for the PCR totalled 60 Vbeta and 13 Jbeta. Generated by immunoSEQ multiplex PCR, the TCRdb table keeps only in-frame clones and is missing some. The sample shows 140,000 or so clones, 75% to 85% of them seen only once. Points from the study as a whole: CMV serostatus was the only immune exposure information that was available.

A word on this clone: Its specificity is unknown.

CDR1 and CDR2 (germline): LGHNT, FRNRAP. There are 15 residues in the CDR3. The J segment lost 6 bases and the V segment lost 1 base, leaving 7 bases of the junction unmatched. The sample was PBMCs. The chain couples TRBV12-5 to TRBJ1-1, with 8 positions matching TRBD1. The receptor was derived from a middle-aged man in good health and CMV-seronegative. This CDR3 is CASGLETGALAEAFF. CDR3 DNA: TGTGCTAGTGGTTTGGAGACAGGGGCGTTAGCTGAAGCTTTCTTT.